The source of this T cell receptor (beta chain) is a study of blood T cell repertoires in COVID-19 (TCRdb year 2020). Study-level background: Samples covering the acute and convalescent phases of COVID-19 were provided by collaborators in the United States, Italy and Spain. Samples were obtained from the ongoing ImmuneRACE study (first 160 participants) and from 1,254 subjects provided by 6 global collaborators. The repertoires were released in a freely available public database meant as a resource for research on the immune response to SARS-CoV-2. The prospective study material was composed of cDNA or gDNA derived from T cells, B-cell-depleted T cells, or PBMCs. Deeply sampled blood TCRbeta repertoires from subjects exposed to, actively infected with, or recovered from COVID-19 were included in the dataset. Where HLA class I and class II types were available, the types were taken from metadata supplied by the sample provider, not from assay-based typing. A de-identified subject ID, COVID-19 status, age in years and sex were almost always included in the sample metadata.

The CDR3 numbers 15 residues from cysteine through phenylalanine. Only CDR3 DNA is held: 45 bases, read in frame from base 1. The V end loses 6 bases and the J end loses 0 bases, and a stretch of 17 bases separates them. The germline V gene provides CDR1 SQVTM and CDR2 ANQGSEA. In the prospective study, participants were 18 to 89 years old, resided in under 30 geographic areas of the United States, and were enrolled through a virtual design. To assign participants to cohorts, the prospective study relied on clinical history that participants themselves reported in a screening survey and a study questionnaire. Each participant in the prospective study had whole blood, serum and a nasopharyngeal or oropharyngeal swab collected by mobile phlebotomists. Over an approximately 2-month period, participants in the prospective study had the option of providing additional blood draws and questionnaires. Blood samples from the prospective study were shipped frozen or at room temperature prior to DNA extraction.

What the research found in general, with its limitations: Clinical and demographic metadata were provided uncurated, with the amount varying by source and participant.

TCRbeta CDR3 regions were amplified from genomic DNA using the immunoSEQ Assay, a bias-controlled multiplex PCR. The study's own analysis went as follows. The number of nucleated cells in each sample was estimated from the amplification of reference gene primers within the assay. To quantify the absolute abundance of each unique TCRbeta CDR3 rearrangement, sequence reads were collapsed and filtered. Productive Simpson clonality was computed per sample as the square root of Simpson's diversity index over productive rearrangements. This is the immuneACCESS table as TCRdb keeps it, with only in-frame sequences that have V and J called. A part of the clones is gone; compared with another copy, unresolved V genes explain less than half, and the rest is unexplained. D and trimming come from the DNA, and the V and J calls and clone size come from that table. This sample holds about 200,000 clones; 86% were observed only once. Together, the top ten hold about 6% of the sample.

A remark on this clone: The clone's antigen remains unknown. It has no much larger one-base neighbor in the sample; base qualities were not kept.

Sequencing was carried out using PBMCs or T cells enriched from blood (not recorded which). The chain is encoded by TRBV29-1 joined to TRBJ1-1, and perhaps TRBD1 as D gene, on 5 matching bases. The sequence was obtained from a man aged 35-49 years with acute COVID-19. The sequence in DNA is TGCAGCGTCCCCTCTATGGGGGAGGTGAACACTGAAGCTTTCTTT. Protein translation: CSVPSMGEVNTEAFF.